A selection of T cell receptor beta chains follows, all from one sample in a study of T cells in Graves' hyperthyroidism and ophthalmopathy. A single record per CDR3 protein comes from TCRdb applying MiXCR to the multiplex PCR reads. Of hundreds of thousands of distinct CDR3 sequences listed, under 20% are singletons. The specimen sequenced was blood. The receptors derive from a woman between 18 and 30 years old with Graves' hyperthyroidism. The CDR3 runs from the conserved cysteine through the conserved F or W. The D gene is left open where the match is weak. Clone size is shown for a subset of rows, as once, few, many or a class of expanded clone.

clone size,D gene,J gene,V gene,CDR3 length,CDR3 protein,CDR3 DNA
many,.,TRBJ1-2,TRBV20-1,11,CSAWITYGYTF,TGCAGTGCTTGGATCACCTATGGCTACACCTTC
.,TRBD1,TRBJ2-5,TRBV20-1,15,CSAQTITGGAETQYF,TGCAGTGCTCAGACTATCACAGGGGGCGCGGAGACCCAGTACTTC
many,TRBD2,TRBJ2-5,TRBV29-1,13,CSVVRGGQETQYF,TGCAGCGTTGTGCGGGGGGGCCAGGAGACCCAGTACTTC
many,.,TRBJ2-7,TRBV20-1,11,CSAEGFDEQYF,TGCAGTGCTGAAGGGTTCGACGAGCAGTACTTC
many,.,TRBJ2-7,TRBV10-2,13,CASSRDSTREQYF,TGCGCCAGCAGCAGGGACTCCACAAGAGAGCAGTACTTC
many,.,TRBJ2-2,TRBV4-1,16,CASSQLDTANTGELFF,TGCGCCAGCAGCCAACTTGACACAGCGAACACCGGGGAGCTGTTTTTT
.,TRBD1,TRBJ2-5,TRBV12-3/TRBV12-4,13,CVSTYTGEETRYF,TGTGTCAGCACCTATACAGGGGAAGAGACCCGGTACTTC
many,TRBD1,TRBJ2-6,TRBV13,20,CASSSYTPRTGGNGANVLTF,TGTGCCAGCAGCTCCTACACCCCCCGGACAGGGGGAAATGGGGCCAACGTCCTGACTTTC
many,.,TRBJ1-1,TRBV30,15,CACSGGFSNRAEAFF,TGTGCCTGTTCGGGCGGTTTTTCCAATCGGGCTGAAGCTTTCTTT
many,.,TRBJ2-5,TRBV27,14,CASSFAGQKETQYF,TGTGCCAGCAGTTTTGCGGGCCAGAAGGAGACCCAGTACTTC
many,.,TRBJ2-7,TRBV28,13,CASSWTDTYEQYF,TGTGCCAGCAGCTGGACAGATACCTACGAGCAGTACTTC
few,.,TRBJ2-5,TRBV15,14,CATSRDRSEETQYF,TGTGCCACCAGCAGAGATAGGTCAGAAGAGACCCAGTACTTC
few,.,TRBJ2-5,TRBV11-2,13,CASSTSSGETQYF,TGTGCCAGCAGTACTTCAAGTGGGGAGACCCAGTACTTC
.,.,TRBJ1-2,TRBV5-1,15,CASSLEKAGTYGYTF,TGCGCCAGCAGCTTGGAAAAGGCAGGGACCTATGGCTACACCTTC
many,.,TRBJ1-1,TRBV20-1,15,CSARPLWRLNTEAFF,TGCAGTGCTAGACCGCTGTGGCGACTGAACACTGAAGCTTTCTTT
many,TRBD1,TRBJ1-1,TRBV3-1,14,CASSHRSGGTEAFF,TGTGCCAGCAGCCATAGATCAGGGGGCACTGAAGCTTTCTTT
many,.,TRBJ2-7,TRBV6-5,14,CASSPRLGSYEQYF,TGTGCCAGCAGCCCCCGGCTCGGCTCCTACGAGCAGTACTTC
.,TRBD1,TRBJ1-2,TRBV20-1,14,CSALVRDRADGYTF,TGCAGTGCTCTGGTCCGGGACAGAGCGGATGGCTACACCTTC
.,.,TRBJ1-3,TRBV18,16,CASSPVRGTDQNTIYF,TGTGCCAGCTCACCTGTGAGGGGGACTGATCAAAACACCATATATTTT
.,TRBD1,TRBJ1-1,TRBV5-1,16,CASSLGQVLLNTEAFF,TGCGCCAGCAGCCTAGGACAGGTATTACTGAACACTGAAGCTTTCTTT
many,TRBD2,TRBJ2-7,TRBV11-2,15,CASSLEAGGGYEQYF,TGTGCCAGCAGCTTAGAGGCTGGCGGGGGTTACGAGCAGTACTTC
.,TRBD1,TRBJ2-7,TRBV5-1,12,CASYRDSYEQYF,TGCGCCAGCTACCGGGACAGCTACGAGCAGTACTTC
many,TRBD2,TRBJ2-7,TRBV20-1,15,CSASPGTSGGYEQYF,TGCAGTGCTAGCCCCGGGACTAGCGGGGGCTACGAGCAGTACTTC
many,TRBD2,TRBJ2-2,TRBV6-2/TRBV6-3,18,CASSPISGLLPNTGELFF,TGTGCCAGCAGTCCTATTAGCGGGCTACTCCCGAACACCGGGGAGCTGTTTTTT
many,.,TRBJ2-7,TRBV13,15,CASSSRTLFTYEQYF,TGTGCCAGCAGCTCACGTACGCTTTTCACCTACGAGCAGTACTTC
many,TRBD2,TRBJ2-5,TRBV7-2,16,CASSLAAAGVGETQYF,TGTGCCAGCAGCTTAGCCGCCGCGGGGGTAGGAGAGACCCAGTACTTC
many,TRBD1,TRBJ1-1,TRBV12-3/TRBV12-4,16,CASSFRQGRVNTEAFF,TGTGCCAGCAGTTTCAGACAGGGAAGGGTGAACACTGAAGCTTTCTTT
many,.,TRBJ2-7,TRBV5-1,15,CASSLGDPRDYEQYF,TGCGCCAGCAGCTTGGGGGACCCGCGAGACTACGAGCAGTACTTC
many,.,TRBJ1-5,TRBV20-1,14,CSAREWTDNQPQHF,TGCAGTGCTAGAGAATGGACAGACAATCAGCCCCAGCATTTT
many,TRBD1,TRBJ2-7,TRBV2,16,CASSWTGLNQLGEQYF,TGTGCCAGCAGTTGGACAGGGCTGAATCAGCTGGGCGAGCAGTACTTC
many,TRBD1,TRBJ1-1,TRBV27,13,CASYRGANTEAFF,TGTGCCAGTTACAGGGGTGCTAACACTGAAGCTTTCTTT
.,.,TRBJ2-7,TRBV6-1,15,CASRQDRKGGYEQYF,TGTGCCAGCAGGCAGGACCGAAAAGGGGGATACGAGCAGTACTTC
many,.,TRBJ2-5,TRBV10-3,13,CAISPGPQETQYF,TGTGCCATCTCTCCGGGACCCCAAGAGACCCAGTACTTC